What follows are 20 T cell receptor beta chains derived from one specimen sequenced in a study of graft-versus-host responses after intestinal transplantation. Profiled with immunoSEQ multiplex PCR; TCRdb holds only in-frame clones, not every one. The data contain tens of thousands of clones, around 96% of them singletons. These receptors' targets are unknown. The material was unstimulated CD8+ T cells sorted from spleen or lymph node cells, obtained before intestinal transplant. The receptor set was obtained from a human donor who received an intestinal transplant.

The rearrangement uses TRBV11-2 and TRBJ1-3, with D unclear. CDR3 length equals 16 residues. V was clipped by 4 bases and J by 0 bases, with 13 bases between them. CDR1 is SGHAT, CDR2 FQNNGV, per germline. The CDR3 spells CASSSPTSASGNTIYF. CDR3 DNA: TGTGCCAGCAGCTCTCCCACGTCAGCCTCTGGAAACACCATATATTTT.

This sequence joins TRBV27 and TRBJ2-3, with 10 bases fitting TRBD1. Losses at the gene ends were 8 bases for V and 4 bases for J; bases not matched to a gene: 3. There are 13 residues in the CDR3. Germline V gene sequence: CDR1 MNHEY, CDR2 SMNVEV (reference sequence). The CDR3 DNA reads as TGTGCCAGCCGAGGGACAGGGGCAGATACGCAGTATTTT. Translated, it gives CASRGTGADTQYF.

The chain recombines TRBV9 with TRBJ2-7; D call uncertain. The germline V and J ends were trimmed by 0 bases and 3 bases, with 7 bases remaining between them. This CDR3 is built from 13 residues. Germline values: CDR1 SGDLS, CDR2 YYNGEE. The CDR3 loop is CASSVGAGYEQYF. The CDR3, as DNA: TGTGCCAGCAGCGTAGGGGCCGGCTACGAGCAGTACTTC.

As DNA, the CDR3 is TGTGCCAGCATTAGAGAGGGGGGTGAGCAGTTCTTC. It encodes CASIREGGEQFF. The genes are TRBV2 and TRBJ2-1; D is perhaps TRBD1 or TRBD2 (6 bases each). The CDR3 sequence is 12 residues long. Trimming cost V 7 bases and J 9 bases, with 13 bases left between them. Germline values: CDR1 SNHLY, CDR2 FYNNEI.

This chain links TRBV10-1 with TRBJ2-1, with 13 bases fitting TRBD2. The CDR3 sequence is 15 residues long. Germline CDR1 and CDR2: WNHNN and SYGVQD (reference sequence). V lost 5 bases and J lost 9; bases outside the gene matches: 7. The CDR3 loop reads CASSPGLAGATEQFF. The CDR3 DNA is TGCGCCAGCAGTCCAGGACTAGCGGGAGCGACTGAGCAGTTCTTC.

About this clone: Other DNA sequences in the sample encode the same CDR3. The V call is TRBV7-9, the J call TRBJ2-6; D ambiguous. CDR1 SEHNR and CDR2 FQNEAQ come from the germline V gene (reference sequence). Trimming took off 3 bases at V and 0 bases at J, with 9 bases between the two ends. The CDR3 length is 16 residues. The CDR3 bases are TGTGCCAGCAGCTTGGGTCGCTACTCTGGGGCCAACGTCCTGACTTTC. This codes for CASSLGRYSGANVLTF.

The chain carries TRBV7-9 and TRBJ1-2; D is unresolved. Trimming took 7 bases from V and 5 from J, leaving 20 bases between them. The CDR3 is made up of 15 amino acids. CDR1 and CDR2 (germline): SEHNR, FQNEAQ (reference sequence). The CDR3 nucleotides are TGTGCCAGCAACTTCGGAACGGGTCCGCCGTATGGCTACACCTTC. Translated: CASNFGTGPPYGYTF.

V is TRBV13 and J is TRBJ1-1, with D maybe TRBD1 (5 bases). V lost 8 bases, J lost 5 bases, and 15 bases lay in between. The CDR3 loop spans 13 amino acids. Looked up from germline, CDR1 is PRHDT and CDR2 is FYEKMQ (reference sequence). In nucleotides, the CDR3 is TGTGCCAGCCTGGGGGAAGATTTAACTGAAGCTTTCTTT. Protein sequence: CASLGEDLTEAFF.

This chain uses TRBV11-1 with TRBJ2-4; D ambiguous. Germline V gene sequence: CDR1 SGHAT, CDR2 FQDESV (reference sequence). The CDR3 loop spans 13 amino acids. Trimming took 1 base from V and 3 from J, leaving 4 bases between them. The CDR3 bases are TGTGCCAGCAGCTTAGGACACAAAAACATTCAGTACTTC. It is translated as CASSLGHKNIQYF.

The chain carries TRBV6-5 and TRBJ1-1; possibly TRBD1 for D (5 bases). The V gene's germline CDR1 is MNHEY and CDR2 SVGAGI. The CDR3 runs to 16 residues. Trimming stripped 0 bases from V and 4 bases from J, with 15 bases between. CDR3 region: CASSYSEPRGSTEAFF. CDR3 nucleotide sequence: TGTGCCAGCAGTTACTCTGAACCGCGGGGGAGCACTGAAGCTTTCTTT.

The chain is built from TRBV10-3 and TRBJ2-3; D not resolved. Trimming removed 5 bases from V and 8 bases from J, with 14 bases in between. The CDR3 is made up of 13 amino acids. Germline V gene lookup returns CDR1 ENHRY and CDR2 SYGVKD. The CDR3 sequence: CAISPTNEVTQYF. For the CDR3, the DNA is TGTGCCATCAGTCCTACGAATGAGGTTACGCAGTATTTT.

Turning to this clone: An end of the junction does not agree with germline; a read error may underlie this. V usage is TRBV27 and J usage is TRBJ1-2; TRBD1 is a possible D gene (6 bases). CDR3 length: 15 amino acids. CDR1 and CDR2 (germline): MNHEY, SMNVEV (reference sequence). The DNA for the CDR3 is TGTGCCAGCAGTATATCCGGGACGTACAGGGCGGGCTACACCTTC. Translating it yields CASSISGTYRAGYTF.

The chain joins TRBV7-3 to TRBJ2-3; 13 nucleotides agree with TRBD2. With V trimmed by 6 bases and J by 4 bases, 4 bases remained unmatched. Germline V CDR1 and CDR2: SGHTA, FQGTGA. The CDR3 runs 15 residues. For the CDR3, the DNA is TGTGCCAGCAGTTACGGACTAGCGGGAGCAGATACGCAGTATTTT. The encoded protein is CASSYGLAGADTQYF.

This sequence joins TRBV20-1 and TRBJ1-2; no clear D gene. Germline CDR1 is DFQATT and CDR2 is SNEGSKA (reference sequence). The CDR3 spans 10 residues. V lost 8 bases and J 4 bases, leaving 8 bases between the germline ends. The CDR3, as DNA: TGCAGTCCTGATGGCTATGGCTACACCTTC. Translation gives CSPDGYGYTF.

The rearrangement joins TRBV5-1 to TRBJ2-3; D remains ambiguous. Trimming stripped 0 bases from V and 6 bases from J, with 14 bases between. Germline loops: CDR1 SGHRS, CDR2 YFSETQ. The CDR3 totals 15 residues. CDR3 DNA sequence: TGCGCCAGCAGCTTGGAGTTGGGTTCGTCGGATACGCAGTATTTT. This encodes CASSLELGSSDTQYF.

The J gene is TRBJ2-7, the V gene TRBV6-5; possibly TRBD1 or TRBD2 for D (5 bases each). The germline CDR1 and CDR2 sequences are MNHEY and SVGAGI. The length of the CDR3 is 14 residues. V was clipped by 5 bases and J by 3 bases, with 14 bases between them. CDR3 coding DNA: TGTGCCAGCAGTCCCGGGACCGAGTTCTACGAGCAGTACTTC. Amino acid sequence: CASSPGTEFYEQYF.

The chain uses TRBV27 and TRBJ2-5, with 8 nucleotides matching TRBD2. Germline values: CDR1 MNHEY, CDR2 SMNVEV (reference sequence). The CDR3 is made up of 15 amino acids. J lost 5 bases, V lost 6 bases, and 11 bases had no gene match. The CDR3, as DNA: TGTGCCAGCAGAGTGGCGGGGGGCGCCCGGGAGACCCAGTACTTC. It encodes CASRVAGGARETQYF.

The CDR3 sequence is CASSYNLLAEDNEQFF. The DNA for the CDR3 is TGTGCCAGCAGTTATAACCTCCTAGCGGAGGACAATGAGCAGTTCTTC. The J gene is TRBJ2-1, the V gene TRBV6-5; 7 nucleotides match TRBD2. The CDR3 loop spans 16 amino acids. Germline-derived CDR1 and CDR2 are MNHEY and SVGAGI. V lost 3 bases and J lost 5; bases outside the gene matches: 10.

This clone occurred once. The chain couples TRBV6-5 to TRBJ1-5; no clear D. With 6 bases removed from V and 7 bases from J, the gap between germline ends came to 10 bases. The CDR3 is made up of 12 amino acids. The germline V gene has CDR1 MNHEY and CDR2 SVGAGI. The DNA for the CDR3 is TGTGCCAGCAGAACGAAAGGACAGCCCCAGCATTTT. It is translated as CASRTKGQPQHF.

The CDR3 sequence is CASSYSAGGNEQFF. The CDR3, as DNA: TGTGCCAGCAGTTACTCAGCAGGGGGCAATGAGCAGTTCTTC. The genes are TRBV6-6 and TRBJ2-1, with 7 positions matching TRBD1. V lost 0 bases to trimming and J lost 6 bases; unmatched junction nucleotides: 2. This CDR3 contains 14 residues. Germline V CDR1 and CDR2: MNHNY, SVGAGI (reference sequence).